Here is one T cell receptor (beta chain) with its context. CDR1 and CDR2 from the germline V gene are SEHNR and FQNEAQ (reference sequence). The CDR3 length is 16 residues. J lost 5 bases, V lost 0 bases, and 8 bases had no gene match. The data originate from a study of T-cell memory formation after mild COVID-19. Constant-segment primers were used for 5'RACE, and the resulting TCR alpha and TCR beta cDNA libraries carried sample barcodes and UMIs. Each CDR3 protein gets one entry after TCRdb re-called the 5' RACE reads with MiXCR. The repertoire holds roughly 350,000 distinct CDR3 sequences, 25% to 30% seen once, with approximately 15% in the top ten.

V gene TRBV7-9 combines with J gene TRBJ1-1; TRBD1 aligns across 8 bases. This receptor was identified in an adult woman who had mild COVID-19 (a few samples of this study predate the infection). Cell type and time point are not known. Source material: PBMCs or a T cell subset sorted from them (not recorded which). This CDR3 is CASSLAGGTGRTEAFF. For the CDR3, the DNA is TGTGCCAGCAGCTTAGCGGGGGGGACAGGAAGGACTGAAGCTTTCTTT. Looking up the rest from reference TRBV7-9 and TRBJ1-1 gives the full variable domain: DTGVSQNPRHKITKRGQNVTFRCDPISEHNRLYWYRQTLGQGPEFLTYFQNEAQLEKSRLLSDRFSAERPKGSFSTLEIQRTEQGDSAMYLCASSLAGGTGRTEAFFGQGTRLTVV.